These 13 T cell receptor beta chains were sequenced from one sample in a study of cytotoxic CD8 clonotypes in ibrutinib-treated CLL (dated by TCRdb to the early 2020s). This specimen's time point label, interpreted: about a year on ibrutinib. The library was made by the immunoSEQ multiplex PCR assay. TCRdb took this table from immuneACCESS and kept in-frame rearrangements with V and J called. Such tables lack part of the clones; where checked against another copy, unresolved V genes explain under half of the gap, and the rest is unexplained. For this sample the table gives 85,000 or so clones, of which roughly 77% were detected only once. The ten largest make up about 4.8% of the sample. Sequenced here: PBMCs, sampled after 12 months of ibrutinib treatment. Receptors originate from a human donor with chronic lymphocytic leukemia.

This chain joins TRBV5-6 and TRBJ1-1; possible D gene TRBD1, 5 bases. The V end was cut by 7 bases, the J end by 3 bases, with 10 bases between. The CDR3 covers 12 residues. The germline V gene has CDR1 SGHDT and CDR2 YYEEEE. The CDR3 is CASHAGDTEAFF. CDR3 DNA sequence: TGTGCCAGCCATGCGGGGGACACTGAAGCTTTCTTT.

The genes are TRBV7-2 and TRBJ2-5; unclear D gene. Trimming took 5 bases from V and 5 from J, leaving 12 bases between them. This CDR3 is built from 13 residues. Germline CDR1 SGHTA, CDR2 FQGNSA. The DNA for the CDR3 is TGTGCCAGCAGCCCCGTGGCAGCGGAGACCCAGTACTTC. The encoded protein is CASSPVAAETQYF.

The chain links TRBV11-2 to TRBJ1-6; 7 nucleotides match TRBD1. V lost 1 base to trimming and J lost 7 bases; unmatched junction nucleotides: 4. This CDR3 region has 15 residues. Germline V CDR1 and CDR2: SGHAT, FQNNGV. The CDR3 reads CASSLGGTANSPLHF. DNA of the CDR3: TGTGCCAGCAGCTTAGGTGGGACAGCAAATTCACCCCTCCACTTT.

This clone was observed a handful of times. J is TRBJ2-7 and V is TRBV27; D not resolved. From germline, CDR1 is MNHEY and CDR2 SMNVEV (reference sequence). Trimming left V 2 bases short and J 3 bases short, with 8 bases between. CDR3 length: 13 amino acids. CDR3 nucleotides: TGTGCCAGCAGTTTAGCAGAACACTACGAGCAGTACTTC. Translation gives CASSLAEHYEQYF.

The chain combines TRBV19 with TRBJ1-2; D possibly corresponds to TRBD1 (5 bases). The V end lost 5 bases, the J end lost 8 bases, and 15 bases lay between the germline ends. Germline V CDR1 and CDR2: LNHDA, SQIVND (reference sequence). CDR3 length: 13 residues. The CDR3 is CASSPDSYVGYTF. CDR3 DNA: TGTGCCAGTAGTCCTGACAGCTACGTAGGCTACACCTTC.

V and J are TRBV6-5 and TRBJ1-3, with D possibly TRBD1 on 6 matching bases. The CDR3 has 13 residues. CDR1 and CDR2 (germline): MNHEY, SVGAGI. The CDR3 sequence: CSQGTNSGNTIYF. CDR3 DNA sequence: TGTTCACAGGGAACCAACTCTGGAAACACCATATATTTT.

The rearrangement links TRBV5-1 to TRBJ2-7; D possibly corresponds to TRBD1 (6 bases). The CDR3 consists of 14 residues. V lost 0 bases and J 2 bases, leaving 9 bases between the germline ends. Per germline, CDR1 SGHRS and CDR2 YFSETQ. The CDR3 DNA reads TGCGCCAGCAGCTTGGCCGGGACAACCTACGAGCAGTACTTC. Translated, it gives CASSLAGTTYEQYF. Full variable domain (outside the CDR3, taken from reference TRBV5-1 and TRBJ2-7): KAGVTQTPRYLIKTRGQQVTLSCSPISGHRSVSWYQQTPGQGLQFLFEYFSETQRNKGNFPGRFSGRQFSNSRSEMNVSTLELGDSALYLCASSLAGTTYEQYFGPGTRLTVT.

The J gene is TRBJ2-1, the V gene TRBV7-3; possible D gene TRBD1, 7 bases. The CDR3 loop spans 17 amino acids. Germline CDR1 and CDR2: SGHTA and FQGTGA. V lost 5 bases and J 0 bases, leaving 17 bases between the germline ends. The CDR3: CASSPQGGASSYNEQFF. The CDR3 bases are TGTGCCAGCAGCCCCCAGGGGGGTGCCAGCTCCTACAATGAGCAGTTCTTC.

The CDR3 loop is CSARHRGEQYF. For the CDR3, the DNA is TGCAGTGCTAGACACAGAGGCGAGCAGTACTTC. The chain has TRBV20-1 and TRBJ2-7; D not certain. With 2 bases removed from V and 6 bases from J, the gap between germline ends came to 8 bases. Germline lookup yields CDR1 DFQATT and CDR2 SNEGSKA (reference sequence). The CDR3 covers 11 residues.

The V gene is TRBV6-1, the J gene TRBJ1-4; no firm D call. This CDR3 comprises 14 residues. Germline V gene lookup returns CDR1 MNHNS and CDR2 SASEGT. Trimming took 3 bases from V and 7 from J, leaving 12 bases between them. As DNA, the CDR3 is TGTGCCAGCAGTGAGGGCCCCGGTAGTGAAAAACTGTTTTTT. This sequence encodes CASSEGPGSEKLFF.

This clone counts as medium-sized. This rearrangement joins TRBV6-5 to TRBJ2-7; possible D gene TRBD2, 6 bases. Germline V gene data show CDR1 as MNHEY and CDR2 as SVGAGI. The CDR3 spans 12 residues. Trimming removed 6 bases at V and 13 bases at J, with 19 bases between. In DNA form, the CDR3 reads TGTGCCAGCAGGAACCGGGCCGGGGGAAACTACTTC. As protein: CASRNRAGGNYF.

The CDR3 bases are TGCGCCAGCAGCCCCGATACGGACACTGAAGCTTTCTTT. It is translated as CASSPDTDTEAFF. V is TRBV5-1 and J is TRBJ1-1; D is undetermined. This CDR3 has 13 amino acids. The ends were cut back, 4 bases at V and 3 bases at J, with 10 bases in the middle. CDR1 is SGHRS, CDR2 YFSETQ, per germline.

The chain links TRBV7-2 to TRBJ2-2; 7 bases are shared with TRBD1. V trimming: 5 bases; J trimming: 4 bases; junction bases outside the gene matches: 7. The CDR3 spans 15 residues. CDR1 and CDR2 (germline): SGHTA, FQGNSA. The CDR3 is CASSHSTGTTGELFF. The CDR3 bases are TGTGCCAGCAGCCACTCGACAGGGACCACCGGGGAGCTGTTTTTT.